Listed below are T cell receptor beta chains from one sample, sequenced in a study of T cells in Graves' hyperthyroidism and ophthalmopathy. TCRdb re-called the multiplex PCR reads through MiXCR, storing one row per CDR3 protein. Altogether fewer than 550,000 distinct CDR3 sequences are present, less than 20% being singletons, with the ten largest covering roughly 8%. Input material: blood. These receptors were obtained from a woman aged 18-35 years with Graves' hyperthyroidism. The CDR3 runs from the conserved cysteine through the conserved F or W. Fields, in order: clone size, V gene, J gene, D gene, CDR3 DNA, CDR3 protein. A D gene is named only where the DNA matches it firmly. Rows may omit the clone size; those that give it use once, few, many or a size class.

>many|TRBV20-1|TRBJ2-7|TRBD2
TGCAGTGCTAGAGTGGGTGCTAGCGGGAGTGAGCAGTACTTC
CSARVGASGSEQYF
>few|TRBV6-1|TRBJ2-1|TRBD2
TGTGCCAGCACTAGCGGGCAGCGATATTACAATGAGCAGTTCTTC
CASTSGQRYYNEQFF
>many|TRBV12-3/TRBV12-4|TRBJ2-3|-
TGTGCCAGCACCCTAGGCGAAACGCAGTATTTT
CASTLGETQYF
>many|TRBV13|TRBJ2-6|TRBD1
TGTGCCAGCAGTGGTCCAGAGACAGGGATATCTGGGGCCAACGTCCTGACTTTC
CASSGPETGISGANVLTF
>many|TRBV5-1|TRBJ2-3|-
TGCGCCAGCAGCTTGGCGCGGGGAAGCACAGATACGCAGTATTTT
CASSLARGSTDTQYF
>many|TRBV28|TRBJ2-1|-
TGTGCCAGCAGTTTATTGGAAATTTCGGGTGAGCAGTTCTTC
CASSLLEISGEQFF
>many|TRBV5-5|TRBJ1-2|-
TGTGCCAGCAGCTTTGGCAGGGAAGGCTACACCTTC
CASSFGREGYTF
>few|TRBV5-8|TRBJ2-3|-
TGTGCCAGCAGCTTGGCACAAAGGCCAGATACGCAGTATTTT
CASSLAQRPDTQYF
>few|TRBV6-2/TRBV6-3|TRBJ2-5|TRBD2
TGTGCCAGCAGTTACTCGATACTAGCGGGGGGTTACCAAGAGACCCAGTACTTC
CASSYSILAGGYQETQYF
>-|TRBV6-2/TRBV6-3|TRBJ2-6|-
TGTGCCAGCAGAGACTGGAGCTCTGGGGCCAACGTCCTGACTTTC
CASRDWSSGANVLTF
>many|TRBV10-3|TRBJ2-3|-
TGTGCCATCAGTGAGTCGAGGGTCACAGATACGCAGTATTTT
CAISESRVTDTQYF
>few|TRBV4-1|TRBJ1-5|-
TGCGCCAGCAGCCGCGCCCCGGAGGATCAGCCCCAGCATTTT
CASSRAPEDQPQHF
>-|TRBV20-1|TRBJ1-4|-
TGCACCCTAGGGGGGGGCACCACGGAGTTTTTT
CTLGGGTTEFF
>-|TRBV13|TRBJ1-4|-
TGTGCCAGCAGTCAACAAGGCCTATATGAAAAACTGTTTTTT
CASSQQGLYEKLFF
>-|TRBV20-1|TRBJ1-3|-
TGCAGTGCTAGAGGGCAGAACGAAAACACCATACATTTT
CSARGQNENTIHF
>many|TRBV7-9|TRBJ2-7|TRBD2
TGTGCCAGCAGCCCGCGGGGGCTAGCGGGAGCAAGCGAGCAGTACTTC
CASSPRGLAGASEQYF
>many|TRBV7-8|TRBJ2-1|TRBD2
TGTGCCAGCAGCGAGACTAGCGGGAGGGGGAATGAGCAGTTCTTC
CASSETSGRGNEQFF
>many|TRBV7-9|TRBJ2-7|TRBD1
TGTGCCAGCACGAAACAGGGGAAGCAGTACTTC
CASTKQGKQYF
>many|TRBV12-3/TRBV12-4|TRBJ2-1|TRBD2
TGTGCCAGCAGTCCCGGGAGGAGCTCCTACAATGAGCAGTTCTTC
CASSPGRSSYNEQFF
>few|TRBV5-1|TRBJ2-5|-
TGCGCCAGCAGTCTCCTGCGGGATGCATACCAAGGGGCAATGGAGACCCAGTACTTC
CASSLLRDAYQGAMETQYF
>-|TRBV7-2|TRBJ2-7|-
TGTGCCAGCAGCTTAAATTGGGGGGATTACGAGCAGTACTTC
CASSLNWGDYEQYF
>-|TRBV7-3|TRBJ1-1|-
TGTGCCTTACTCGGGACATATCCTCGTGAAGCTTTCTTT
CALLGTYPREAFF
>many|TRBV15|TRBJ1-2|TRBD1
TGTGCCACCAGGGAAGAGGGGGCAAGGCGCTACACCTTC
CATREEGARRYTF
>many|TRBV3-1|TRBJ1-5|-
TGTGCCAGCAGCCGAACGCAGGGTCAGCCCCAGCATTTT
CASSRTQGQPQHF
>many|TRBV7-8|TRBJ1-5|TRBD1
TGTGCCAGCAGCTCAAGGGACAGGGGTAATCAGCCCCAGCATTTT
CASSSRDRGNQPQHF
>many|TRBV15|TRBJ2-5|TRBD1
TGTGCCACCAGCAGTTTGGACAGGGTTCAGACCCAGTACTTC
CATSSLDRVQTQYF
>many|TRBV5-1|TRBJ1-4|-
TGCGCCAGCAGCTTAGGAGGCCCCCTCGCAACTAATGAAAAACTGTTTTTT
CASSLGGPLATNEKLFF
>few|TRBV6-1|TRBJ2-1|TRBD2
TGTGCCACGCGAACCCGAGCTAGCGGGGCTTGGAATGAGCAGTTCTTC
CATRTRASGAWNEQFF
>many|TRBV5-1|TRBJ2-3|-
TGCGCCAGCAGCTTGGAAGGGGGAGGCGCAGATACGCAGTATTTT
CASSLEGGGADTQYF
>many|TRBV12-3/TRBV12-4|TRBJ2-1|-
TGTGCCAGCAGTTGGGACGGCCTCGCTGAGGAGCAGTTCTTC
CASSWDGLAEEQFF
>few|TRBV6-1|TRBJ1-3|-
TGTGCCAGCAGTGAATGGCACAGAATCTCTGGAAACACCATATATTTT
CASSEWHRISGNTIYF
>-|TRBV5-8|TRBJ1-6|-
TGCGCCAGCAGCTTGAGCGGGTCACCCTATAATTCACCCCTCCACTTT
CASSLSGSPYNSPLHF
>few|TRBV6-2/TRBV6-3|TRBJ1-2|-
TGTGCCAGCCGCCGAGGGGGGAACTATGGCTACACCTTC
CASRRGGNYGYTF
>many|TRBV29-1|TRBJ2-7|-
TGCAGCGCTCGCCGGGACATTGGCCCAGGGGAGCAGTACTTC
CSARRDIGPGEQYF
>many|TRBV12-3/TRBV12-4|TRBJ2-5|TRBD2
TGTGCCAGCAGTTCCCGGACTAGCGGAGAGACCCAGTACTTC
CASSSRTSGETQYF
>-|TRBV5-1|TRBJ2-5|-
TGCGCCAGCAGCTTGGCCGACCGAGAGACCCAGTACTTC
CASSLADRETQYF
>few|TRBV14|TRBJ2-3|-
TGTGCCAGCAGCGCATTGTCCTACGCAGATACGCAGTATTTT
CASSALSYADTQYF
>few|TRBV12-3/TRBV12-4|TRBJ2-2|TRBD1
TGTGCCAGCAGAGAGGGGGCCGGCACCGGGGAGCTGTTTTTT
CASREGAGTGELFF
>-|TRBV20-1|TRBJ2-7|-
TGCAGTGCTAGACCCCGAGAGACCCCGAGGAAGCAGTACTTC
CSARPRETPRKQYF
>few|TRBV10-3|TRBJ2-3|TRBD2
TGTGCCATCAGTGACGGACCTAGCGGGCGGGCAGATACGCAGTATTTT
CAISDGPSGRADTQYF
>many|TRBV7-3|TRBJ2-1|-
TGTGCCAGCAGCTTAATGGCGGGGGCTAGCTCCTACAATGAGCAGTTCTTC
CASSLMAGASSYNEQFF
>many|TRBV20-1|TRBJ1-1|-
TGCAGTGCTAGAGCCCAGGGTGGCACTGAAGCTTTCTTT
CSARAQGGTEAFF
>-|TRBV2|TRBJ1-2|TRBD1
TGTGCCAGCAGAACCTCCGGGACAGGGAGGGGGGACTATGGCTACACCTTC
CASRTSGTGRGDYGYTF
>few|TRBV2|TRBJ2-1|-
TGTGCCAGCAGCGGGCCATTAGAGCAGTTCTTC
CASSGPLEQFF
>few|TRBV6-1|TRBJ2-7|-
TGTGCCAGCAACGACAGAGCTTACGAGCAGTACTTC
CASNDRAYEQYF